The clone carrying this T cell receptor (beta chain) was detected once. What it binds is unknown. No conserved phenylalanine or tryptophan is present at the end of the CDR3, so a read error is the likely explanation. TCRdb recomputed calls from the 5' RACE reads with MiXCR, one row per CDR3 protein. The profile shows more than 7,500 distinct CDR3 sequences, about 14% of them singletons. V was shortened by 7 bases and J by 4 bases, with 18 bases between the two germline ends. The CDR3 spans 15 residues. Overall study findings and caveats: The larger-cohort validation was restricted to a single TCR beta V-J rearrangement rather than whole repertoires.

The sorted Tregs were CD4+CD25+CD127-/low cells. The sequenced sample was Tregs sorted from blood. The TCR originated in a female donor with breast cancer. V and J are TRBV12-3 or TRBV12-4 and TRBJ2-3; TRBD2 might be the D (6 bases). The CDR3 sequence: CASTPSRGSADTQYL. In nucleotides, the CDR3 is TGTGCCAGCACCCCTTCTCGGGGGAGTGCAGATACGCAGTATCTT.